This entry concerns a single T cell receptor (beta chain). The target antigen is unknown. The table came from immunoSEQ multiplex PCR; TCRdb's copy has only in-frame clones and leaves some out. Of more than 20,000 clones in the sample, around nine tenths are singletons; the top ten hold about 2.9%. The sample is drawn from a study of tumor-infiltrating T cells and Merkel cell polyomavirus. The overall study: The T cells studied were KLL-specific CD8+ cells against Merkel polyomavirus.

Robust Merkel cell polyomavirus Large T antigen positivity by immunohistochemistry was seen in all patients' tumors. Included patients showed over 0.04% KLL-tetramer+ CD8+ T cells in blood and/or TIL. Study results and limitations: Among hundreds of unique KLL-specific TRB sequences, only one clonotype was public. An approximately 1.7-18% tumor fraction of KLL-specific T cells predicted better MCC-specific survival than 0-0.14%.

Sequenced material: lymph node tissue. This receptor was taken from a man aged 45-60 years with Merkel cell carcinoma.

As DNA, the CDR3 is TGCAGCTTGGGACTAGCGGTTGAGCAGTTCTTC. Protein product: CSLGLAVEQFF. The V and J genes are TRBV20-1 and TRBJ2-1; TRBD2 matches at 11 bases. The CDR3 covers 11 residues. The germline gives CDR1 DFQATT, CDR2 SNEGSKA (reference sequence).